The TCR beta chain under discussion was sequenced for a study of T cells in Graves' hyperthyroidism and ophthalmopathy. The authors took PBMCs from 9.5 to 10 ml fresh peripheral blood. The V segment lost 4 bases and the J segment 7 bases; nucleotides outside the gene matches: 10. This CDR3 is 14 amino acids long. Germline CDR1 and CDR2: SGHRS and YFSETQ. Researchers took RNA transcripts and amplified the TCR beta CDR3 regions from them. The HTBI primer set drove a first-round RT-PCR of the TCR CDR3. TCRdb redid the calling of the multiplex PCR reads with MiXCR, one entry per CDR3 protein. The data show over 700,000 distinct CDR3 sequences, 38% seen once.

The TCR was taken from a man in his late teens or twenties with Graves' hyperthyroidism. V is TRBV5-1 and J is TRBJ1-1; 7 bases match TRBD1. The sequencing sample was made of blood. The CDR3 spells CASSPGPGTDEAFF. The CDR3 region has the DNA TGCGCCAGCAGCCCCGGACCCGGGACAGATGAAGCTTTCTTT.